This T cell receptor (beta chain) is drawn from a study of beta chain features in type 1 diabetes. At the level of the study: When patients were set against healthy donors, age, gender and cell yields were similar. Study conclusions and caveats: Shortening of TCRB CDR3s, moderate but significant, appeared in all four CD4+ subsets of Type 1 diabetes patients. There were fewer insertions and more deletions at the VDJ junctions of type 1 diabetes patients.

The CDR3 sequence is 13 residues long. V shed 4 bases and J shed 10 bases, with 13 bases lying between them. Germline loops: CDR1 SGHVS, CDR2 FQNEAQ. Of note for this clone: Its antigen remains unknown.

What was sequenced were expressed TCRB transcripts, since all of the isolated RNA had been reverse transcribed. It was found that naive, central memory and regulatory T cell samples averaged about 3.4 million reads. The table came from immunoSEQ multiplex PCR; TCRdb's copy has only in-frame clones and leaves some out. The sample has about 740,000 clones, over 10% seen once; the top ten hold less than 0.025%. The sample was naive CD4+ T cells from blood. This clonotype was sampled from a man younger than 35 with type 1 diabetes. The J gene is TRBJ1-4, the V gene TRBV7-8, with D possibly being TRBD1 (5 bases). The CDR3 bases are TGTGCCAGCAGCTCCCCAGGGATCGGAAAACTGTTTTTT. It translates to CASSSPGIGKLFF. The complete variable domain, with remaining parts taken from reference TRBV7-8 and TRBJ1-4, reads GAGVSQSPRYKVAKRGQDVALRCDPISGHVSLFWYQQALGQGPEFLTYFQNEAQLDKSGLPSDRFFAERPEGSVSTLKIQRTQQEDSAVYLCASSSPGIGKLFFGSGTQLSVL.